The 16 T cell receptor beta chains presented below share a single source sample, sequenced in a study of early stage breast cancer tumors. Libraries were prepared by immunoSEQ multiplex PCR; TCRdb keeps only in-frame clonotypes and omits some of them. The sample includes tens of thousands of clones, approximately 80% seen only once; the top ten take less than 4%. Sequenced sample: blood. The receptors derive from a person aged 25 to 40 with breast cancer.

The genes are TRBV5-4 and TRBJ2-5; tentative D call: TRBD2 (7 bases). V lost 6 bases to trimming and J lost 4 bases, with 19 bases between them. The germline gives CDR1 SGHNT, CDR2 YYREEE (reference sequence). This CDR3 comprises 15 residues. CDR3 sequence (DNA): TGTGCCAGCAACTACAAGGGGGAGGGCGGAGAGACCCAGTACTTC. Translated, it gives CASNYKGEGGETQYF.

The chain has TRBV5-4 and TRBJ2-3; 9 bases agree with TRBD2. CDR1 is SGHNT and CDR2 is YYREEE in the germline V gene (reference sequence). The CDR3 spans 15 residues. After removal of 2 bases from V and 4 bases from J, the junction contained 5 bases not matched to a gene. The DNA of the CDR3 is TGTGCCAGCAGCTTAGGAGGCGGGAGGGCAGATACGCAGTATTTT. Encoded protein: CASSLGGGRADTQYF.

The rearrangement links TRBV27 to TRBJ2-1, with TRBD2 as a possible D gene (6 bases). The CDR3 runs to 14 residues. The V gene lost 7 bases and the J gene lost 9 bases, with 19 bases spanning the gap. Germline CDR1 MNHEY, CDR2 SMNVEV (reference sequence). CDR3 loop: CASTLLGGEVEQFF. DNA of the CDR3: TGTGCCAGCACCCTTTTGGGTGGGGAGGTTGAGCAGTTCTTC.

There are a few counts of this clone. V usage is TRBV19 and J usage is TRBJ2-1; perhaps D is TRBD1 or TRBD2 (5 bases each). V dropped 3 bases and J dropped 5 bases, with 11 bases sitting between them. In germline, CDR1 is LNHDA, CDR2 SQIVND (reference sequence). The CDR3 consists of 14 residues. The CDR3 sequence: CASSMKGTHNEQFF. The CDR3 nucleotides are TGTGCCAGTAGTATGAAGGGGACCCACAATGAGCAGTTCTTC. The full variable domain, its missing parts supplied by reference TRBV19 and TRBJ2-1, is DGGITQSPKYLFRKEGQNVTLSCEQNLNHDAMYWYRQDPGQGLRLIYYSQIVNDFQKGDIAEGYSVSREKKESFPLTVTSAQKNPTAFYLCASSMKGTHNEQFFGPGTRLTVL.

This chain connects TRBV15 to TRBJ1-2, with TRBD1 identical over 8 bases. The J segment lost 0 bases and the V segment lost 5 bases, leaving 5 bases of the junction unmatched. The CDR3 loop spans 15 amino acids. Per germline, CDR1 LNHNV and CDR2 YYDKDF (reference sequence). DNA of the CDR3: TGTGCCACCAGCGCCGGGACAGGAGCTAACTATGGCTACACCTTC. This sequence encodes CATSAGTGANYGYTF.

The rearrangement links TRBV18 to TRBJ2-7; 11 positions match TRBD2. This CDR3 is built from 15 residues. Germline trimming cut 3 bases from V and 1 base from J; bases unmatched to any gene: 2. Germline V gives CDR1 KGHSH, CDR2 LQKENI. The CDR3 coding sequence is TGTGCCAGCTCACCTCGGACTAGCGGGTCCTACGAGCAGTACTTC. It is translated as CASSPRTSGSYEQYF. Full variable domain (outside the CDR3, taken from reference TRBV18 and TRBJ2-7): NAGVMQNPRHLVRRRGQEARLRCSPMKGHSHVYWYRQLPEEGLKFMVYLQKENIIDESGMPKERFSAEFPKEGPSILRIQQVVRGDSAAYFCASSPRTSGSYEQYFGPGTRLTVT.

The J gene is TRBJ2-1, the V gene TRBV18; D is unresolved. Germline V lookup: CDR1 KGHSH, CDR2 LQKENI. The V end was cut by 6 bases, the J end by 2 bases, with 14 bases between. This CDR3 is 15 amino acids long. Here the CDR3 reads CASSRIPGAYNEQFF. Written as DNA, the CDR3 is TGTGCCAGCTCTCGCATCCCCGGAGCCTACAATGAGCAGTTCTTC.

V is TRBV5-5 and J is TRBJ1-6; 9 bases agree with TRBD1. This CDR3 is built from 15 residues. V lost 4 bases to trimming and J lost 6 bases; unmatched junction nucleotides: 5. Germline CDR1 reads SGHKS; CDR2 reads YYEKEE (reference sequence). CDR3 protein: CASSVGQGFNSPLHF. The CDR3, as DNA: TGTGCCAGCAGCGTTGGACAGGGGTTTAATTCACCCCTCCACTTT.

The chain has TRBV19 and TRBJ2-5; possibly TRBD1 or TRBD2 for D (5 bases each). The CDR3 runs to 17 residues. The germline gives CDR1 LNHDA, CDR2 SQIVND (reference sequence). V was pared by 6 bases and J by 5 bases, with 25 bases between. The CDR3 coding sequence is TGTGCCAGTAGCTGGGGGTCCGGTGGCGGCTGGGGGGAGACCCAGTACTTC. It specifies CASSWGSGGGWGETQYF. Full variable domain (missing parts from reference TRBV19 and TRBJ2-5): DGGITQSPKYLFRKEGQNVTLSCEQNLNHDAMYWYRQDPGQGLRLIYYSQIVNDFQKGDIAEGYSVSREKKESFPLTVTSAQKNPTAFYLCASSWGSGGGWGETQYFGPGTRLLVL.

The rearrangement links TRBV6-1 to TRBJ2-5, with D perhaps matching TRBD2 (6 bases). This CDR3 comprises 17 residues. Trimming left V 2 bases short and J 2 bases short, with 18 bases between. Germline V lookup: CDR1 MNHNS, CDR2 SASEGT. The CDR3 DNA follows: TGTGCCAGCAGTGAAATCTTGCAGGGAGGAGGACAAGAGACCCAGTACTTC. Translating gives CASSEILQGGGQETQYF.

The chain combines TRBV4-3 with TRBJ1-2; no definite D call. V lost 5 bases and J 2 bases, leaving 12 bases between the germline ends. Germline V gene sequence: CDR1 LGHNA, CDR2 YSLEER. The CDR3 extends over 14 amino acids. The DNA for the CDR3 is TGCGCCAGCAGCTTGGCCGGGTTAAACTATGGCTACACCTTC. It yields the protein CASSLAGLNYGYTF.

This rearrangement joins TRBV5-1 to TRBJ2-3, with 8 bases that match TRBD1. This CDR3 is 14 amino acids long. CDR1 is SGHRS and CDR2 is YFSETQ in the germline V gene. V was pared by 4 bases and J by 5 bases, with 6 bases of the junction left unmatched. The CDR3 here is CASSGTGGGDTQYF. The CDR3 nucleotides are TGCGCCAGCAGCGGGACAGGAGGAGGAGATACGCAGTATTTT.

The CDR3 spells CASSLEPSGRRVTGELFF. The CDR3 DNA reads TGTGCCAGCAGCTTAGAGCCTAGCGGGAGGCGAGTGACCGGGGAGCTGTTTTTT. The chain joins TRBV7-2 to TRBJ2-2, with 11 nucleotides matching TRBD2. CDR3 size: 18 residues. J was trimmed by 5 bases and V by 1 base; bases with no gene match: 9. Looked up from germline, CDR1 is SGHTA and CDR2 is FQGNSA.

The chain links TRBV29-1 to TRBJ1-1; TRBD1 is a possible D gene (5 bases). V shed 4 bases and J shed 4 bases, with 13 bases lying between them. The CDR3 loop spans 13 amino acids. In germline, CDR1 is SQVTM, CDR2 ANQGSEA. The CDR3: CSVVQGGITEAFF. DNA of the CDR3: TGCAGCGTTGTCCAGGGAGGCATCACTGAAGCTTTCTTT.

The chain recombines TRBV7-2 with TRBJ1-5; the D is unclear. The CDR3 consists of 14 residues. V was trimmed by 1 base and J by 6 bases, leaving 10 bases between them. Germline V CDR1 and CDR2: SGHTA, FQGNSA. DNA for the CDR3: TGTGCCAGCAGCTTAGTGGGTTACGGTCAGCCCCAGCATTTT. This sequence encodes CASSLVGYGQPQHF. The full variable domain, in which reference TRBV7-2 and TRBJ1-5 provide the parts outside the CDR3, is GAGVSQSPSNKVTEKGKDVELRCDPISGHTALYWYRQSLGQGLEFLIYFQGNSAPDKSGLPSDRFSAERTGGSVSTLTIQRTQQEDSAVYLCASSLVGYGQPQHFGDGTRLSIL.

V gene TRBV10-1 combines with J gene TRBJ2-1; D is perhaps TRBD1 (5 bases). V shed 6 bases and J shed 3 bases, with 9 bases lying between them. The CDR3 consists of 13 residues. Germline V CDR1 and CDR2: WNHNN, SYGVQD (reference sequence). The CDR3 loop reads CASRDNNYNEQFF. Here the CDR3 DNA reads TGCGCCAGCAGGGACAACAACTACAATGAGCAGTTCTTC.